This is a list of T cell receptor beta chains from one sample in a study of PD-1 blockade in classical Hodgkin lymphoma. Sequenced by immunoSEQ multiplex PCR; TCRdb stores in-frame clones only, minus some. The data show around 17,000 clones, with around four fifths seen just once and 7.5% to 9.5% held by the top ten. The sample comprised peripheral blood mononuclear cells (PBMCs). The receptors derive from a human donor with classical Hodgkin lymphoma. CDR3s include the opening cysteine and the closing phenylalanine or tryptophan. A D gene is named only where the DNA matches it firmly. Clone size is given for some rows only: seen once, a few or many times, or a class if the clone is expanded.

V gene: TRBV10-1
J gene: TRBJ2-3
clone size: -
D gene: -
CDR3 DNA: TGCGCCAGCAGTGAAAGGGGGACAGATACGCAGTATTTT
CDR3 protein: CASSERGTDTQYF

V gene: TRBV10-3
J gene: TRBJ1-3
clone size: once
D gene: -
CDR3 DNA: TGTGCCATCAGTGAAAATCCGGGAAACACCATATATTTT
CDR3 protein: CAISENPGNTIYF

V gene: TRBV7-8
J gene: TRBJ2-7
clone size: -
D gene: -
CDR3 DNA: TGTGCCAGCAGCTTAGTGGGTTCGGGGGTCGGTCCCTACGAGCAGTACTTC
CDR3 protein: CASSLVGSGVGPYEQYF

V gene: TRBV7-8
J gene: TRBJ2-1
clone size: -
D gene: TRBD2
CDR3 DNA: TGTGCCAGCAGCCAATGGACTAGCGGCTCCTACAATGAGCAGTTCTTC
CDR3 protein: CASSQWTSGSYNEQFF

V gene: TRBV5-1
J gene: TRBJ2-1
clone size: -
D gene: TRBD2
CDR3 DNA: TGCGCCAGCAGCCCCGGTGGGACGGGAGGGCAAAATGAGCAGTTCTTC
CDR3 protein: CASSPGGTGGQNEQFF

V gene: TRBV14
J gene: TRBJ2-7
clone size: -
D gene: -
CDR3 DNA: TGTGCCAGCAGCCAAGCCCCCCTAGCAAGCCAGTACTTC
CDR3 protein: CASSQAPLASQYF

V gene: TRBV7-6
J gene: TRBJ2-5
clone size: -
D gene: -
CDR3 DNA: TGTGCCAGCAGCTTAGAACAAGAGACCCAGTACTTC
CDR3 protein: CASSLEQETQYF

V gene: TRBV9
J gene: TRBJ2-3
clone size: -
D gene: -
CDR3 DNA: TGTGCCAGCAGCGCGGGAAGTCTTTGGGATACGCAGTATTTT
CDR3 protein: CASSAGSLWDTQYF

V gene: TRBV5-6
J gene: TRBJ1-1
clone size: -
D gene: TRBD1
CDR3 DNA: TGTGCCAGCAGCTTGGCGGACAGGGAGAACACTGAAGCTTTCTTT
CDR3 protein: CASSLADRENTEAFF

V gene: TRBV6-5
J gene: TRBJ2-7
clone size: -
D gene: -
CDR3 DNA: TGTGCCAGCAGTTACTCGATAGCAGGGCCCTACGAGCAGTACTTC
CDR3 protein: CASSYSIAGPYEQYF

V gene: TRBV19
J gene: TRBJ2-3
clone size: -
D gene: -
CDR3 DNA: TGTGCCAGTAGTCTGGGGCTCCCGGGAGATACGCAGTATTTT
CDR3 protein: CASSLGLPGDTQYF

V gene: TRBV7-8
J gene: TRBJ1-3
clone size: -
D gene: -
CDR3 DNA: TGTGCCAGCAGCCGGAGGACGGGCTTGGACACCATATATTTT
CDR3 protein: CASSRRTGLDTIYF

V gene: TRBV19
J gene: TRBJ2-4
clone size: -
D gene: -
CDR3 DNA: TGTGCCAGTAGTATAGATTTAGGTTTCGGGGGCCGCTACTTC
CDR3 protein: CASSIDLGFGGRYF